This TCR beta chain emerged from a study of vaccination effects on CD4 cells after COVID-19. Across the whole study: Convalescent patients (three in total) were sampled early and late after vaccination. Study results and limitations: Clones induced by infection and by vaccine showed marked clonal contraction late after vaccination.

The repertoire was sequenced with immunoSEQ multiplex PCR; TCRdb's copy has only in-frame clones and lacks some. The sample has about 13,000 clones, roughly 66% seen once. Antigen-specific CD4+ T cells expanded by the ViraFEST assay with viral peptide pools were then sequenced. CD4+ T cells were isolated after 10 days of culture. The infection with SARS-CoV-2 (confirmed by PCR) occurred in this person between March and December 2020. Participants got two doses of BNT162b2 or mRNA-1273 vaccine. Half-medium changes using IL-2 medium occurred on days 3 and 7. In the case of this clone: Its antigen is not known.

Sequenced material: CD4+ T cells from PBMCs cultured with HCoV-NL63 spike peptides, taken after COVID-19 vaccination. This TCR was recovered from a human donor who had a prior SARS-CoV-2 infection.

CDR3 in DNA: TGTGCCAGCAGCGTAGGGACGGGAGGGCCAGCAGATACGCAGTATTTT. This gives the protein CASSVGTGGPADTQYF. V and J are TRBV9 and TRBJ2-3, with 8 bases lining up with TRBD2. Looked up from germline, CDR1 is SGDLS and CDR2 is YYNGEE. The CDR3 has 16 amino acids. The junction had 7 bases not matched to a gene; V was cut back by 0 bases and J by 4 bases.